One T cell receptor beta chain is described in this entry. The antigen remains unidentified. The junction had 3 bases not matched to a gene; V was cut back by 4 bases and J by 1 base. Germline values: CDR1 SGHDN, CDR2 FVKESK. This CDR3 has 15 amino acids. The data were taken from a study of T cell responses to AZD1222 COVID-19 vaccine. The method was immunoSEQ multiplex PCR; TCRdb's version includes in-frame clones alone and lacks a portion of them. This sample carries roughly 35,000 clones, around 86% of them seen once, and the ten largest clones take approximately 11%. Second-dose groups at about 4 or about 12 weeks were pooled. General study points: Increases in Spike-specific TCR breadth and depth were seen after two AZD1222 doses. Most donors were white British, females outnumbered males, and clonal diversity was possibly underestimated. Scientists sampled the repertoires only once the peak T cell response had passed.

The clonotype comes from an adult who received the AZD1222 COVID-19 vaccine. This specimen consisted of peripheral blood, obtained 28 days after the second AZD1222 dose. The chain has TRBV14 and TRBJ2-3; 9 bases match TRBD2. The CDR3 DNA is TGTGCCAGCAGCCGGCGGGAGGGTCGCACAGATACGCAGTATTTT. It encodes CASSRREGRTDTQYF.